This T cell receptor beta chain appears in the sequencing data of a study of CXCR3-negative and CXCR3-positive naive CD8 T cells. Across the study: The libraries together contributed some 140 million TRB reads, each supplying about 1.5 +/- 0.3 million. Study conclusions and caveats: Memory CD8+ cells had much lower diversity, and both naive subsets had comparably high diversity. Memory, not naive, CXCR3-negative and CXCR3-positive cells differed in TRBV-TRBJ usage. TRB CDR3s were more hydrophobic in CXCR3-positive than in CXCR3-negative naive cells.

Via 5' RACE with UMI labels, TRB cDNA libraries were prepared. TCRdb derives one entry per CDR3 protein from the 5' RACE reads, leaving out DNA. The sample table sets out 140,000 to 150,000 distinct CDR3 sequences. A remark on this clonotype: As yet, its antigen is unknown.

By phenotype, naive CD8+ T cells were CD45RO-CCR7+CD27+CD95-. The CDR3 has 13 residues. Per the germline V gene, CDR1 is GTSNPN and CDR2 is SVGIG (reference sequence). The V call is TRBV30, the J call TRBJ1-2; no DNA is available, so the TRBD1 call from TCRdb remains unchecked. Sequencing was carried out using naive CXCR3+ CD8+ T cells from blood. The subset is: CD45RO-CCR7+CD27+CD95- naive CD8+ T cells expressing CXCR3 (TNR3+). The clonotype comes from a human donor in good health. Some clones in this sample may be carry-over from other donors' samples. CDR3 protein: CAWSATGGDGYTF.